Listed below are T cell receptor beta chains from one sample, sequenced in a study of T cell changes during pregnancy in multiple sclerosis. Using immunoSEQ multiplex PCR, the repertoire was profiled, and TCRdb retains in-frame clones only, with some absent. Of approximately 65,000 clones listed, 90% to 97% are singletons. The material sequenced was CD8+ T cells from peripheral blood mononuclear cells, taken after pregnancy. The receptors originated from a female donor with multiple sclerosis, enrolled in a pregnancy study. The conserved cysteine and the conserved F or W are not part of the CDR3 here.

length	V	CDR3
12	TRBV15	ATSPGQIYNEQF
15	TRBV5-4	ASSLGLEPPGTDTQY
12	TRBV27	ASSSGGRFIEQY
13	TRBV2	ASSEYRRSQETQY
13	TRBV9	ASSVAGQGAYEQY
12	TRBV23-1	ASTTAGAGNEQF
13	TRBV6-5	ASRPGTHPGDTQY
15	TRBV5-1	ASRVRGTGGAKNIQY
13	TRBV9	ASSVGTGFLGEQY
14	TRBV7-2	ASSLVGGSLTDTQY
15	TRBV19	ASSIDDAGSSYNEQF
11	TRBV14	ASSQDITYEQY
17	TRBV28	ASSGSFRDRGPHYNEQF
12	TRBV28	ASGTRQGSYIQY
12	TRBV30	AWMRTGQGYGYT
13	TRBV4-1	ASSPGQGIISGYT
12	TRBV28	ASSLEDGSSEAF
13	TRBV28	ASTSGQGYQETQY
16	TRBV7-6	ASSPGSSGISYTDTQY
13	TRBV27	ASSPQGRFNTEAF
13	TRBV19	ASSIDRGIEKTQY
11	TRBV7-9	AYRKGAQETQY
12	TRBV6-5	ASSYERAADTQY
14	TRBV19	ASSIGGTGVTDTQY
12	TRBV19	ASSIAGPSYEQY
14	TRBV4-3	ASSQEFGGSGGELF
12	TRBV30	AWSVAVAKNIQY
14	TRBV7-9	ASSQTSGSSYNEQF
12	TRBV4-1	ASSRSPGDYGYT
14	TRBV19	ASHPPDRGDTGELF
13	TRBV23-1	ASSQSEDDRAGYT
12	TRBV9	ASNGLDTYNEQF
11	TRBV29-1	SARQDSGNTIY
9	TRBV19	ASSTGNEQY
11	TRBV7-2	ASSFDRDYEQY
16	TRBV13	ASSLGLPGKGAPYEQY
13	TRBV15	ATHRLAGGPDEQF
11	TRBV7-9	ASSLGDSYEQY
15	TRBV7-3	ASSLHPAGTRTDTQY
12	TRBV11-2	ASSFYVFQETQY
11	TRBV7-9	ASSLEGTYSHY
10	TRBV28	ASSLVSWELF
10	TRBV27	ASSLVAGEQF
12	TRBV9	ASSAGTSGREQY
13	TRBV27	ASSYTGTGYQPQH
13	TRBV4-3	ASSPLAGGSDEQF
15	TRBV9	ASSVGGTGAWAGELF
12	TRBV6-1	ASNIMGGGNEQF
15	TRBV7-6	ASSLTGTGFNNEKLF
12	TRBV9	ASGGTPSTDTQY
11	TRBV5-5	ASSTSTPTEQY